This entry lists 14 T cell receptor beta chains sequenced from one sample in a study of T cells after somatic rescue of genetic block. TCRdb's table, derived via immunoSEQ multiplex PCR, lists solely in-frame clones and lacks some. The table records around 67,000 clones, approximately 90% of them present only once. Sequencing was carried out using peripheral blood mononuclear cells (PBMCs). These receptors all stem from a man aged 25 to 40.

This rearrangement joins TRBV5-1 to TRBJ2-2, with D possibly TRBD2 on 6 matching bases. The germline V gene encodes CDR1 SGHRS and CDR2 YFSETQ. CDR3 length: 16 residues. The V and J ends lost 0 bases and 8 bases respectively, with 17 bases between them. Here the CDR3 DNA reads TGCGCCAGCAGCTTGGGGCCGGGACTCAGTTGGGGGGAGCTGTTTTTT. Amino acid sequence: CASSLGPGLSWGELFF.

J is TRBJ1-4 and V is TRBV9, with D tentatively TRBD1 (6 bases). The CDR3 sequence is 15 residues long. CDR1 is SGDLS and CDR2 is YYNGEE in the germline V gene. V lost 3 bases, J lost 0 bases, and 9 bases lay in between. DNA of the CDR3: TGTGCCAGCAGCGCCCGACAGGCAACTAATGAAAAACTGTTTTTT. Translated: CASSARQATNEKLFF. Full variable domain (rest looked up from reference TRBV9 and TRBJ1-4): DSGVTQTPKHLITATGQRVTLRCSPRSGDLSVYWYQQSLDQGLQFLIQYYNGEERAKGNILERFSAQQFPDLHSELNLSSLELGDSALYFCASSARQATNEKLFFGSGTQLSVL.

This clone was observed a single time. The chain is built from TRBV7-9 and TRBJ2-1, with 11 positions matching TRBD2. There are 18 residues in the CDR3. Unmatched junction bases numbered 10, after V lost 4 bases and J lost 2 bases. Germline CDR1 is SEHNR and CDR2 is FQNEAQ (reference sequence). The CDR3 sequence is CASSYSGRGHAAYNEQFF. The CDR3 DNA reads TGTGCCAGCAGCTATAGCGGGAGGGGTCACGCAGCCTACAATGAGCAGTTCTTC.

This clone was counted a single time. The chain employs TRBV7-2 and TRBJ2-3; TRBD2 aligns across 8 bases. Germline-derived CDR1 and CDR2 are SGHTA and FQGNSA. The CDR3 loop spans 14 amino acids. The V segment lost 6 bases and the J segment 2 bases; nucleotides outside the gene matches: 4. The CDR3 DNA follows: TGTGCCAGCAGTCTAGCGGGCCTCACAGATACGCAGTATTTT. It yields the protein CASSLAGLTDTQYF.

The rearrangement links TRBV14 to TRBJ2-5, with 7 positions matching TRBD1. Germline values: CDR1 SGHDN, CDR2 FVKESK. The CDR3 has 15 residues. Trimming at V came to 1 base and at J to 5 bases, leaving 7 bases not matched to a gene. In DNA, the CDR3 is TGTGCCAGCAGCCAAGCCGACAGGGATTGGGAGACCCAGTACTTC. Amino acid sequence: CASSQADRDWETQYF.

The chain combines TRBV2 with TRBJ2-3; 9 bases are shared with TRBD1. With 4 bases clipped from V and 1 base from J, the junction kept 3 bases outside the gene matches. Germline CDR1 and CDR2: SNHLY and FYNNEI. The CDR3 runs to 15 residues. The CDR3 loop reads CASSGRDRGTDTQYF. The CDR3 DNA reads as TGTGCCAGCAGTGGCCGGGACAGGGGCACAGATACGCAGTATTTT.

This rearrangement joins TRBV27 to TRBJ2-4, with unresolved D. Trimming left V 6 bases short and J 0 bases short, with 6 bases between. Germline V gene sequence: CDR1 MNHEY, CDR2 SMNVEV (reference sequence). This CDR3 is built from 13 residues. CDR3 nucleotides: TGTGCCAGCAGGAACCTAGCCAAAAACATTCAGTACTTC. It specifies CASRNLAKNIQYF.

This clone was counted once. The rearrangement joins TRBV6-5 to TRBJ1-5; D is uncertain. The CDR3 length is 14 residues. Germline lookup yields CDR1 MNHEY and CDR2 SVGAGI. Deletions cut 2 bases from V and 2 bases from J, with 7 bases between. The CDR3 sequence: CASSYLRGNQPQHF. As DNA, the CDR3 is TGTGCCAGCAGTTACCTCAGAGGCAATCAGCCCCAGCATTTT.

The rearrangement links TRBV30 to TRBJ1-6; 9 nucleotides line up with TRBD1. The V and J ends lost 2 bases and 9 bases, in that order; junction bases with no gene match: 5. The CDR3 loop spans 14 amino acids. Germline CDR1 reads GTSNPN; CDR2 reads SVGIG (reference sequence). As DNA, the CDR3 is TGTGCCTGGAGTTTGACAGGGGGTAGTTCACCCCTCCACTTT. Amino acid sequence: CAWSLTGGSSPLHF.

The chain is built from TRBV19 and TRBJ1-2, with a possible D match to TRBD1 (6 bases). Germline V gene lookup returns CDR1 LNHDA and CDR2 SQIVND (reference sequence). The V end was cut by 7 bases, the J end by 0 bases, with 15 bases between. There are 15 residues in the CDR3. The CDR3 DNA reads TGTGCCAGTAAAAGTGACAGGCAGACTAACTATGGCTACACCTTC. Translating it yields CASKSDRQTNYGYTF.

Only one count was recorded for this clone. This chain joins TRBV7-2 and TRBJ1-1, with D possibly matching TRBD1 (6 bases). V gave up 4 bases and J gave up 1 base, with 19 bases separating them. Germline loops: CDR1 SGHTA, CDR2 FQGNSA. The CDR3 spans 17 residues. CDR3: CASSSQPAGVANTEAFF. The CDR3 region has the DNA TGTGCCAGCAGCTCTCAACCCGCAGGGGTCGCGAACACTGAAGCTTTCTTT.

The genes are TRBV4-1 and TRBJ1-5; unclear D gene. The V gene lost 0 bases and the J gene lost 8 bases, with 11 bases spanning the gap. This CDR3 comprises 14 residues. Germline V gene data show CDR1 as MGHRA and CDR2 as YSYEKL. The CDR3 DNA reads as TGCGCCAGCAGCCAAGACAAAGGTAAGGAGCCCCAGCATTTT. Protein product: CASSQDKGKEPQHF.

The CDR3 here is CASSPGTGVMSYQETQYF. For the CDR3, the DNA is TGCGCCAGCAGCCCCGGGACAGGGGTGATGTCGTACCAAGAGACCCAGTACTTC. This rearrangement joins TRBV5-1 to TRBJ2-5; 10 bases fit TRBD1. The length of the CDR3 is 18 residues. V gave up 4 bases and J gave up 0 bases; unmatched junction bases: 12. The germline gives CDR1 SGHRS, CDR2 YFSETQ. The full variable domain, its missing parts supplied by reference TRBV5-1 and TRBJ2-5, is KAGVTQTPRYLIKTRGQQVTLSCSPISGHRSVSWYQQTPGQGLQFLFEYFSETQRNKGNFPGRFSGRQFSNSRSEMNVSTLELGDSALYLCASSPGTGVMSYQETQYFGPGTRLLVL.

The chain links TRBV19 to TRBJ2-3, with 8 positions matching TRBD1. The germline CDR1 and CDR2 sequences are LNHDA and SQIVND (reference sequence). This CDR3 has 16 amino acids. J was trimmed by 0 bases and V by 8 bases; bases with no gene match: 10. The CDR3 nucleotides read TGTGCCAGTCAACCAGGGGGCAGAATCAGCACAGATACGCAGTATTTT. It specifies CASQPGGRISTDTQYF.